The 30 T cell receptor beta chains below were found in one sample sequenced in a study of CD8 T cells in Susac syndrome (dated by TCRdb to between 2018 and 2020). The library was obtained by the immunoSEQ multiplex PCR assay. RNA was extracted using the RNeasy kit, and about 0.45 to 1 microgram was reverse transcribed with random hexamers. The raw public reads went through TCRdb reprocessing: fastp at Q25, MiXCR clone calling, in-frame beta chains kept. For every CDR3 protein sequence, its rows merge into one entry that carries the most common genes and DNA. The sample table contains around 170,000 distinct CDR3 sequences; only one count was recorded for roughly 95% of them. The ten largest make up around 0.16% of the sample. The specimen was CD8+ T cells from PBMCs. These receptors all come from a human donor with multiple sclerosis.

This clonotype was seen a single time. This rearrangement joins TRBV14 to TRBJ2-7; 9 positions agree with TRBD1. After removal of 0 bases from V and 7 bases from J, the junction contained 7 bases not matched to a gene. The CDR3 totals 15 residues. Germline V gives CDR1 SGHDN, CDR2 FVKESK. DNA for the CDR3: TGTGCCAGCAGCCAAGAGGGGACAGGGATTCGTGAGCAGTACTTC. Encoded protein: CASSQEGTGIREQYF.

CDR3 sequence (DNA): TGTGCCACCCAGGGACTCAACCAAGAGACCCAGTACTTC. It yields the protein CATQGLNQETQYF. This rearrangement joins TRBV2 to TRBJ2-5; D may be TRBD2 (6 bases). This CDR3 spans 13 amino acids. Germline V gives CDR1 SNHLY, CDR2 FYNNEI. The V end was cut by 10 bases, the J end by 0 bases, with 12 bases between.

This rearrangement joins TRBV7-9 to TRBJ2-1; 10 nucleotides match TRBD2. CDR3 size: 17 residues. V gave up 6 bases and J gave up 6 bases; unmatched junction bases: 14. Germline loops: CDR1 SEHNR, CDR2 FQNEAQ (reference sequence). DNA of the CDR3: TGTGCCAGCAGGACAAGCGGGAGGGCCGGTGAGTTCAATGAGCAGTTCTTC. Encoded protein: CASRTSGRAGEFNEQFF. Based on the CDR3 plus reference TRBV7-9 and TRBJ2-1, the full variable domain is DTGVSQNPRHKITKRGQNVTFRCDPISEHNRLYWYRQTLGQGPEFLTYFQNEAQLEKSRLLSDRFSAERPKGSFSTLEIQRTEQGDSAMYLCASRTSGRAGEFNEQFFGPGTRLTVL.

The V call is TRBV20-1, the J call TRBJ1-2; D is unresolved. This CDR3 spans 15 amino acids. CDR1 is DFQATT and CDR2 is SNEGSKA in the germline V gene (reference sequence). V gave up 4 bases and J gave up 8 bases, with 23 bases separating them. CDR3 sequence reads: CSAILPGLAQVGYTF. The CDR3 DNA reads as TGCAGTGCTATCCTTCCAGGACTGGCTCAAGTAGGCTACACCTTC.

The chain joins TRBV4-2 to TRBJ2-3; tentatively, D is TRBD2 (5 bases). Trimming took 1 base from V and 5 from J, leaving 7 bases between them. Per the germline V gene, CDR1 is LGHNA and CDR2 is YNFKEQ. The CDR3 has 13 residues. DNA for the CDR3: TGTGCCAGCAGCCAAGGACGGGGAGATACGCAGTATTTT. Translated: CASSQGRGDTQYF.

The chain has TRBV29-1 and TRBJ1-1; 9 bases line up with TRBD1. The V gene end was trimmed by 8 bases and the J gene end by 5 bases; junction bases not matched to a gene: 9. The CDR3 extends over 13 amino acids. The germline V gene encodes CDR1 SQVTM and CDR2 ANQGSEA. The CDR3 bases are TGCAGCATAAACAGGGGGCAGGGAACTGAAGCTTTCTTT. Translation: CSINRGQGTEAFF.

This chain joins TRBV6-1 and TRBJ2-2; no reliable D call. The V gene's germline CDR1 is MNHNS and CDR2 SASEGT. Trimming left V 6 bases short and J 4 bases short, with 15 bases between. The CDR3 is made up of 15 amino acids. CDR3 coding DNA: TGTGCCAGCAGCAAATGGAGCTCCCCCACCGGGGAGCTGTTTTTT. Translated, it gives CASSKWSSPTGELFF.

The CDR3 protein is CASSQSDHRGQPQHF. CDR3 in DNA: TGTGCCAGCAGCCAATCTGATCACAGGGGTCAGCCCCAGCATTTT. This chain uses TRBV16 with TRBJ1-5; TRBD1 agrees at 7 bases. Per the germline V gene, CDR1 is KGHSY and CDR2 is FQNENV. The CDR3 consists of 15 residues. V trimming: 0 bases; J trimming: 6 bases; junction bases outside the gene matches: 5.

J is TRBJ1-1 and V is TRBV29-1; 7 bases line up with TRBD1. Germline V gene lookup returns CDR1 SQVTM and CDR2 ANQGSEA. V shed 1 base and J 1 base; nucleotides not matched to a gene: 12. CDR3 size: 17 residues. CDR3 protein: CSVEGKQGPGTNTEAFF. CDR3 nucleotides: TGCAGCGTTGAAGGGAAACAGGGGCCCGGAACGAACACTGAAGCTTTCTTT. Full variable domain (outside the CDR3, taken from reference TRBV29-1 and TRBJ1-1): SAVISQKPSRDICQRGTSLTIQCQVDSQVTMMFWYRQQPGQSLTLIATANQGSEATYESGFVIDKFPISRPNLTFSTLTVSNMSPEDSSIYLCSVEGKQGPGTNTEAFFGQGTRLTVV.

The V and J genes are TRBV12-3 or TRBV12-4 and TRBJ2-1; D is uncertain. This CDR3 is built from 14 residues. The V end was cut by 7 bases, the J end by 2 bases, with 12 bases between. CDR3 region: CASTSQSPYNEQFF. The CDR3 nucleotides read TGTGCCAGCACGTCGCAGAGCCCCTACAATGAGCAGTTCTTC.

This CDR3 is CASSLTGTTNTGELFF. The CDR3 DNA sequence: TGTGCCAGCAGTTTAACTGGGACTACGAACACCGGGGAGCTGTTTTTT. This chain links TRBV27 with TRBJ2-2, with TRBD2 matching over 7 bases. V shed 2 bases and J 0 bases; nucleotides not matched to a gene: 3. This CDR3 region has 16 residues. CDR1 MNHEY and CDR2 SMNVEV come from the germline V gene (reference sequence).

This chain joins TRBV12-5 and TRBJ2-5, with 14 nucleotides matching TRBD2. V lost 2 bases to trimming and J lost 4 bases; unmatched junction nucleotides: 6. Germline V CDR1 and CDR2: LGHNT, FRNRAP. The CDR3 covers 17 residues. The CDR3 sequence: CASGLPNGLAGGETQYF. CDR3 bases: TGTGCTAGTGGTTTGCCTAACGGACTAGCGGGGGGAGAGACCCAGTACTTC.

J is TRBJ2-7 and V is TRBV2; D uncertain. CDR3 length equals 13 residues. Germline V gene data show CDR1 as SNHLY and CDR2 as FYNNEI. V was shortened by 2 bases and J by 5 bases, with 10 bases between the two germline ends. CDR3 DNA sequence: TGTGCCAGCAGTGAACGGTCCCTGGACGAGCAGTACTTC. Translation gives CASSERSLDEQYF.

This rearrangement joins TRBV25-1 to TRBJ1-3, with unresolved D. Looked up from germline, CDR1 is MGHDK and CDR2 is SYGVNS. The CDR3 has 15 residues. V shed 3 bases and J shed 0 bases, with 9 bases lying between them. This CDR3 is CASSDSKSSGNTIYF. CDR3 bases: TGTGCCAGCAGTGACAGTAAGAGCTCTGGAAACACCATATATTTT.

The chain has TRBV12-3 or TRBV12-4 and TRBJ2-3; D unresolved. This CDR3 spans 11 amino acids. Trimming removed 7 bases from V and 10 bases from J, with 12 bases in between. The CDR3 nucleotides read TGTGCCAGCAACGACGAGAACGCGCAGTATTTT. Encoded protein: CASNDENAQYF.

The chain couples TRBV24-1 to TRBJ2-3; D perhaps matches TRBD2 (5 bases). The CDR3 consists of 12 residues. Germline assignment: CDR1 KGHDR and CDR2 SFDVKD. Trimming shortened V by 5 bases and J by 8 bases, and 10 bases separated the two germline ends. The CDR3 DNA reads TGTGCCACCAGTGGAGGCAGCGGTACGCAGTATTTT. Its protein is CATSGGSGTQYF.

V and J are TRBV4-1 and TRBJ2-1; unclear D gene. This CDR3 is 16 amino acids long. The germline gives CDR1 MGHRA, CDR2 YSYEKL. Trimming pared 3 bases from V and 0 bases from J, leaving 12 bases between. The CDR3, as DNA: TGCGCCAGCAGCCACGGAGACGCGAGCTCCTACAATGAGCAGTTCTTC. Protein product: CASSHGDASSYNEQFF.

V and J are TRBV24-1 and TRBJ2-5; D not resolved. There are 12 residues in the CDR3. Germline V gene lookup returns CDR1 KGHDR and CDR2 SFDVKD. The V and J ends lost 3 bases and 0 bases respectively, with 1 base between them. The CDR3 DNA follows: TGTGCCACCAGTGATCACCAAGAGACCCAGTACTTC. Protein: CATSDHQETQYF.

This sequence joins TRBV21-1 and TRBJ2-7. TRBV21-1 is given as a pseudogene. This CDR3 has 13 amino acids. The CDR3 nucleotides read TGTGCCAGCAGTGAGGGGAACTCCTACGAGCAGTACTTC. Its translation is CASSEGNSYEQYF.

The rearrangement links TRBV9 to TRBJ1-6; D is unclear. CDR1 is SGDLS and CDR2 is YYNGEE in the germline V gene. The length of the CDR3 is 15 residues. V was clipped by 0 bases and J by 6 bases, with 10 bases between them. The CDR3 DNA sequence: TGTGCCAGCAGCGTAGGAGTGGCGGGTAATTCACCCCTCCACTTT. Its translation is CASSVGVAGNSPLHF.

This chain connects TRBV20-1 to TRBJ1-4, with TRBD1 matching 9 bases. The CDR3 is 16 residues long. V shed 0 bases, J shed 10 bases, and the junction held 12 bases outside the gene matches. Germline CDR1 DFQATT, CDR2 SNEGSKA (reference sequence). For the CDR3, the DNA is TGCAGTGCTAGAGATCAACAGGGGGCGGATTTTAGAAAACTGTTTTTT. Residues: CSARDQQGADFRKLFF.

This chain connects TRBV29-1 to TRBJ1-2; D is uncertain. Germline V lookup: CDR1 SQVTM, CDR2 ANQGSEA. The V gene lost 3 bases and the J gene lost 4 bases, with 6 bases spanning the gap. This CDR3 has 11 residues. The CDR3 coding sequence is TGCAGCGTTGACCGGGTCTATGGCTACACCTTC. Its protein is CSVDRVYGYTF.

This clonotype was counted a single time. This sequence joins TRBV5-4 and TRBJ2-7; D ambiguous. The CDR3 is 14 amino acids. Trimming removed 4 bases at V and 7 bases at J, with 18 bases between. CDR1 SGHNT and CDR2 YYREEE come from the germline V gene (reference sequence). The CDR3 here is CASSPTTTAREQYF. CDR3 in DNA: TGTGCCAGCAGCCCCACCACGACGGCAAGGGAGCAGTACTTC. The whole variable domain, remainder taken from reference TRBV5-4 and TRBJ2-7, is ETGVTQSPTHLIKTRGQQVTLRCSSQSGHNTVSWYQQALGQGPQFIFQYYREEENGRGNFPPRFSGLQFPNYSSELNVNALELDDSALYLCASSPTTTAREQYFGPGTRLTVT.

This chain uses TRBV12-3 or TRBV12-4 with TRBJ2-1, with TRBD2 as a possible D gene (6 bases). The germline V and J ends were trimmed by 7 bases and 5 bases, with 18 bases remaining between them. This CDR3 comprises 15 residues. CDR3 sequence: CASTLAGSTNNEQFF. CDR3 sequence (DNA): TGTGCCAGCACCCTTGCCGGGAGCACTAACAATGAGCAGTTCTTC.

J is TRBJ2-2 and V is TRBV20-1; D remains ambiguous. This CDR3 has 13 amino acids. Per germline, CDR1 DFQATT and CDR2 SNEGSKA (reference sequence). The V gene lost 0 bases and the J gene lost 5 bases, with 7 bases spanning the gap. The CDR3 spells CSARDLSTGELFF. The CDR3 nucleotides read TGCAGTGCTAGAGATTTGTCGACCGGGGAGCTGTTTTTT.

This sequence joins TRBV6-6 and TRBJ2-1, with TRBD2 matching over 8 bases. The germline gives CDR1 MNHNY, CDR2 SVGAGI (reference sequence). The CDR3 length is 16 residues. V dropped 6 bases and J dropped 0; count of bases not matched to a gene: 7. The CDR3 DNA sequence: TGTGCCAGCAGGAAACTAGCGGCCAGCTCCTACAATGAGCAGTTCTTC. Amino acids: CASRKLAASSYNEQFF.

Here the CDR3 DNA reads TGTGCCAGCAGCTCGGTTGGAAACACCATATATTTT. Residues: CASSSVGNTIYF. V and J are TRBV7-9 and TRBJ1-3; D is unresolved. V lost 4 bases, J lost 3 bases, and 4 bases lay in between. This CDR3 is built from 12 residues. The germline V gene encodes CDR1 SEHNR and CDR2 FQNEAQ (reference sequence).

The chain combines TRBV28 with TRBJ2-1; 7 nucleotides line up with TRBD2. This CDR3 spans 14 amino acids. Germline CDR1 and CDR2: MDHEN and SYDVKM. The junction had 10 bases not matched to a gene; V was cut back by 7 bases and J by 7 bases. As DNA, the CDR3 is TGTGCCAGCACAAACTCGGGGGGAGTTAATGAGCAGTTCTTC. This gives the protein CASTNSGGVNEQFF.

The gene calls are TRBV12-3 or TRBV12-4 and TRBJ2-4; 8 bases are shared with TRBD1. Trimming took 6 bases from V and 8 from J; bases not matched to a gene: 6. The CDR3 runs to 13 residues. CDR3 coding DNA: TGTGCCAGCAGCCAGACAGGGGCCTACATTCAGTACTTC. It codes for CASSQTGAYIQYF.

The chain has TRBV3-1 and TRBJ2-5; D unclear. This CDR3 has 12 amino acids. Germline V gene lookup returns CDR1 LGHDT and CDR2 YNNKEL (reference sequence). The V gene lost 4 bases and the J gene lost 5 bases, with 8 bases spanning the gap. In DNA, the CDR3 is TGTGCCAGCAGCCCTCCGCTGGAGACCCAGTACTTC. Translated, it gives CASSPPLETQYF.